This TCR beta chain comes out of a study of vaccination effects on CD4 cells after COVID-19. Turning to the study itself: Sampling occurred a median 72 days post second dose, range 14 to 241.

Libraries were prepared by immunoSEQ multiplex PCR; TCRdb keeps only in-frame clonotypes and omits some of them. The repertoire holds 64,000 or so clones, with around 82% as singletons. This clone showed up just a few times. Its antigen is undetermined. At the DNA level, this CDR3 is encoded by other sequences in the same sample as well. Before sequencing took place, the ViraFEST assay used viral peptide pools to expand antigen-specific CD4+ T cells. A roughly 10-day culture period preceded the isolation of CD4+ T cells. Everyone in the study got two shots of either the BNT162b2 or mRNA-1273 vaccine. V lost 5 bases and J lost 7, with 8 bases in between. This CDR3 has 11 amino acids.

The sample was CD4+ T cells from PBMCs cultured with HCoV-OC43 spike peptides, taken after COVID-19 vaccination. Specified subset: HCoV-OC43 spike overlapping peptide pool stimulation. The sequence was collected from a human donor who received a COVID-19 vaccine. The chain uses TRBV12-3 or TRBV12-4 and TRBJ1-2, with D hard to call. The CDR3 nucleotides are TGTGCCAGCAGTCGCGGGGTTGGCTACACCTTC. Its translation is CASSRGVGYTF.